Shown below are 11 T cell receptor beta chains from a single sample sequenced in a study of blood T cell repertoires in COVID-19. The data were produced by immunoSEQ multiplex PCR, yet TCRdb's version contains in-frame clones alone and is incomplete. Of 160,000 or so clones in the sample, roughly 80% are singletons; the top ten hold approximately 9.1%. The source material was peripheral blood. These receptor sequences come from a woman between 65 and 79 years old with acute or convalescent COVID-19.

The V call is TRBV3-1 (or the pseudogene TRBV3-2), the J call TRBJ1-5; 11 nucleotides align to TRBD1. The CDR3 totals 15 residues. In germline, CDR1 is LGHDT, CDR2 YNNKEL (reference sequence). The J segment lost 4 bases and the V segment lost 4 bases, leaving 3 bases of the junction unmatched. The CDR3 here is CASSLGTGGNQPQHF. The CDR3 DNA sequence: TGTGCCAGCAGCCTAGGGACAGGGGGGAATCAGCCCCAGCATTTT.

This rearrangement joins TRBV6-2 or TRBV6-3 to TRBJ2-5; the match to TRBD2 covers 13 bases. Germline V gives CDR1 MNHEY, CDR2 SVGEGT. This CDR3 spans 15 amino acids. Trimming cost V 5 bases and J 3 bases; bases outside gene matches: 3. The CDR3 here is CASSETSGGKETQYF. The CDR3 DNA is TGTGCCAGCAGTGAGACTAGCGGGGGGAAAGAGACCCAGTACTTC.

J is TRBJ2-1 and V is TRBV20-1, with no clear D. V dropped 1 base and J dropped 8 bases, with 6 bases sitting between them. Germline loops: CDR1 DFQATT, CDR2 SNEGSKA (reference sequence). The CDR3 loop spans 11 amino acids. The CDR3 DNA reads as TGCAGTGCTAGAGTTTCCTATGAGCAGTTCTTC. This encodes CSARVSYEQFF.

CDR3 sequence (DNA): TGTGCTAGTGGTTTGAGCGGGGGGGCCGTTATTTCCTACAATGAGCAGTTCTTC. Amino acids: CASGLSGGAVISYNEQFF. This chain uses TRBV12-5 with TRBJ2-1; 10 nucleotides line up with TRBD2. J was trimmed by 1 base and V by 2 bases; bases with no gene match: 8. Germline-derived CDR1 and CDR2 are LGHNT and FRNRAP. The CDR3 spans 18 residues.

This clone was detected only once. V usage is TRBV4-1 and J usage is TRBJ1-5, with 7 bases matching TRBD1. Trimming at V came to 0 bases and at J to 3 bases, leaving 2 bases not matched to a gene. The CDR3 is 15 amino acids. Germline V gene data show CDR1 as MGHRA and CDR2 as YSYEKL. The CDR3 spells CASSQETGFNQPQHF. As DNA, the CDR3 is TGCGCCAGCAGCCAAGAGACAGGGTTCAATCAGCCCCAGCATTTT.

The rearrangement joins TRBV5-5 to TRBJ2-1; 7 bases are a match to TRBD1. The CDR3 covers 16 residues. Germline CDR1 reads SGHKS; CDR2 reads YYEKEE (reference sequence). Germline trimming cut 0 bases from V and 5 bases from J; bases unmatched to any gene: 8. CDR3 residues: CASSLAATGKDNEQFF. In nucleotides, the CDR3 is TGTGCCAGCAGCTTGGCCGCGACAGGGAAAGACAATGAGCAGTTCTTC. The full variable domain, with the rest looked up from reference TRBV5-5 and TRBJ2-1, is DAGVTQSPTHLIKTRGQQVTLRCSPISGHKSVSWYQQVLGQGPQFIFQYYEKEERGRGNFPDRFSARQFPNYSSELNVNALLLGDSALYLCASSLAATGKDNEQFFGPGTRLTVL.

This clone appeared once. This chain connects TRBV28 to TRBJ2-7; 7 bases match TRBD2. CDR1 and CDR2 (germline): MDHEN, SYDVKM. The junction had 9 bases not matched to a gene; V was cut back by 6 bases and J by 1 base. The CDR3 sequence is 15 residues long. This CDR3 reads CASRFYRGDSYEQYF. DNA for the CDR3: TGTGCCAGCAGGTTCTACCGGGGGGATTCCTACGAGCAGTACTTC.

This chain uses TRBV6-2 or TRBV6-3 with TRBJ1-1; 7 nucleotides match TRBD1. The CDR3 loop spans 14 amino acids. CDR1 is MNHEY, CDR2 SVGEGT, per germline. Germline trimming cut 0 bases from V and 6 bases from J; bases unmatched to any gene: 4. The CDR3 is CASSYSTGDSEAFF. CDR3 DNA sequence: TGTGCCAGCAGTTACTCAACAGGGGACTCTGAAGCTTTCTTT.

The V call is TRBV3-1 (or the pseudogene TRBV3-2), the J call TRBJ2-5; D ambiguous. The CDR3 runs 13 residues. Germline V gene data show CDR1 as LGHDT and CDR2 as YNNKEL (reference sequence). Trimming took 1 base from V and 2 from J, leaving 5 bases between them. The CDR3 spells CASSQGRQETQYF. The CDR3 coding sequence is TGTGCCAGCAGCCAAGGCCGGCAAGAGACCCAGTACTTC.

This chain joins TRBV2 and TRBJ2-5, with TRBD1 matching over 8 bases. CDR3 length equals 16 residues. The V and J ends lost 6 bases and 3 bases, in that order; junction bases with no gene match: 12. Germline loops: CDR1 SNHLY, CDR2 FYNNEI. The chain's CDR3 is CASSHSDRDFEETQYF. DNA of the CDR3: TGTGCCAGCAGCCACTCGGACAGGGACTTCGAAGAGACCCAGTACTTC.

V is TRBV28 and J is TRBJ1-3; D might be TRBD1 (6 bases). With 6 bases removed from V and 4 bases from J, the gap between germline ends came to 13 bases. Germline V gives CDR1 MDHEN, CDR2 SYDVKM. The CDR3 runs 14 residues. This chain's CDR3 is CASRSTGTGNTIYF. The CDR3 bases are TGTGCCAGCAGGTCCACAGGGACAGGAAACACCATATATTTT.